This is a list of T cell receptor beta chains from one sample in a study of OX40 agonist ivuxolimab in advanced cancers. Method: immunoSEQ multiplex PCR; TCRdb's copy keeps in-frame clones and lacks some. The sample lists 82,000 or so clones; 80% to 95% were seen once. The sample was CD4+ or CD8+ T cells sorted from blood, taken in a trial of the OX40 agonist ivuxolimab. Receptors were obtained from an adult with an advanced solid tumor such as melanoma, head and neck, liver or kidney cancer. The CDR3 runs from the conserved cysteine through the conserved F or W. Fields, in order: J gene, V gene, clone size, CDR3 protein. Clone size is shown for a subset of rows, as once, few, many or a class of expanded clone.

j_gene: TRBJ2-3; v_gene: TRBV10-3; abundance: few; CDR3aa: CATGGTDTQYF
j_gene: TRBJ2-1; v_gene: TRBV30; abundance: once; CDR3aa: CAWSLGQGQREVSYNEQFF
j_gene: TRBJ1-2; v_gene: TRBV5-1; abundance: NA; CDR3aa: CASSVRTGDSYTF
j_gene: TRBJ1-3; v_gene: TRBV4-1; abundance: NA; CDR3aa: CASSQLQGTGNTIYF
j_gene: TRBJ2-7; v_gene: TRBV6-5; abundance: NA; CDR3aa: CASSYSSGGYEQYF
j_gene: TRBJ1-3; v_gene: TRBV18; abundance: NA; CDR3aa: CASSPPGLPGNTIYF
j_gene: TRBJ2-1; v_gene: TRBV4-2; abundance: NA; CDR3aa: CASSRERTSSFHEQFF
j_gene: TRBJ2-2; v_gene: TRBV2; abundance: NA; CDR3aa: CASSEIGQGPNTGELFF
j_gene: TRBJ2-7; v_gene: TRBV30; abundance: NA; CDR3aa: CAWSLGAEAYEQYF
j_gene: TRBJ2-3; v_gene: TRBV5-1; abundance: NA; CDR3aa: CASSLSSVADTQYF
j_gene: TRBJ2-3; v_gene: TRBV5-1; abundance: NA; CDR3aa: CASSLSVSTDTQYF
j_gene: TRBJ1-1; v_gene: TRBV27; abundance: NA; CDR3aa: CASSDRVHTEAFF
j_gene: TRBJ2-3; v_gene: TRBV27; abundance: NA; CDR3aa: CASSDRVTDTQYF
j_gene: TRBJ1-3; v_gene: TRBV27; abundance: NA; CDR3aa: CASSPRDLNTIYF
j_gene: TRBJ1-3; v_gene: TRBV27; abundance: NA; CDR3aa: CARPPGVGSGNTIYF
j_gene: TRBJ1-6; v_gene: TRBV7-2; abundance: NA; CDR3aa: CASSHRTGFRSSPLHF
j_gene: TRBJ2-6; v_gene: TRBV5-3; abundance: NA; CDR3aa: CARRLAAGVSSGANVLTF
j_gene: TRBJ1-1; v_gene: TRBV7-3; abundance: NA; CDR3aa: CASSPPGVNTEAFF
j_gene: TRBJ2-1; v_gene: TRBV6-8; abundance: NA; CDR3aa: CASSSLRNDEQFF
j_gene: TRBJ1-1; v_gene: TRBV30; abundance: NA; CDR3aa: CAWTPVSRLNTEAFF
j_gene: TRBJ2-7; v_gene: TRBV5-1; abundance: NA; CDR3aa: CASSLDLRSGRYEQYF
j_gene: TRBJ2-5; v_gene: TRBV14; abundance: NA; CDR3aa: CASSQGTGETQYF
j_gene: TRBJ1-1; v_gene: TRBV11-2; abundance: NA; CDR3aa: CASSPLRARGEAFF
j_gene: TRBJ2-1; v_gene: TRBV6-1; abundance: NA; CDR3aa: CASSDGTSAYEQFF
j_gene: TRBJ2-1; v_gene: TRBV7-9; abundance: NA; CDR3aa: CASSLELRGGNEQFF
j_gene: TRBJ2-5; v_gene: TRBV27; abundance: NA; CDR3aa: CASSLFRGVETQYF
j_gene: TRBJ2-2; v_gene: TRBV7-3; abundance: NA; CDR3aa: CASSSDRNTGELFF
j_gene: TRBJ1-1; v_gene: TRBV5-6; abundance: NA; CDR3aa: CASSLRENTEAFF
j_gene: TRBJ2-5; v_gene: TRBV7-7; abundance: NA; CDR3aa: CASSPLGAGETQYF
j_gene: TRBJ2-5; v_gene: TRBV5-1; abundance: once; CDR3aa: CASSFLGTGVPETQYF
j_gene: TRBJ1-4; v_gene: TRBV6-5; abundance: NA; CDR3aa: CASRRQLVNEKLFF
j_gene: TRBJ1-1; v_gene: TRBV15; abundance: NA; CDR3aa: CATSMRQGLNTEAFF
j_gene: TRBJ1-2; v_gene: TRBV19; abundance: NA; CDR3aa: CASSWQGRDGYTF
j_gene: TRBJ1-1; v_gene: TRBV9; abundance: NA; CDR3aa: CASSTQGVLNTEAFF